Reported below is one TCR beta chain. Its target antigen remains unknown. One base away there is no much larger clone; base qualities are not given. The sample originates from a study of CD8+CD57+ T cells in acquired aplastic anemia (dated by TCRdb to about 2018). As for the study more broadly: A mean of roughly 3.2 ug of DNA, ranging from roughly 0.17 to 30 ug, was extracted from sorted CD4+ and CD8+ cells. An average of around 9.8 million reads for CD4+ cells and approximately 12 million reads for CD8+ cells was obtained from healthy donor samples.

Genomic DNA was used as template for profiling of TCR beta VDJ combinations and CDR3 sequences. An Illumina HiSeq 2000 was used for TCR repertoire sequencing. As for the original processing: TRBV/TRBJ rearrangement plots, CDR3 size and DJ length profiles, and Simpson's diversity index were used to assess repertoires. The most abundant DNA sequence in the deep sequencing data was taken as the immunodominant clone. CDR3 amino acid sequences were screened for sharing across subjects and compared with published repertoires and the VDJdb database. TCRdb passed the public sequencing reads through fastp at Q25 and MiXCR, retaining productive beta sequences. Each entry is one CDR3 protein sequence, shown with its most common DNA and genes. The V and J calls and clone size come from TCRdb's table, not from the authors' own analysis. Here the sample has approximately 65,000 distinct CDR3 sequences; about 50% occur a single time. The ten largest clones take up roughly 2.5% of the sample.

General study outcomes and caveats: No significant difference in CD8+ Simpson's diversity was found between patients and healthy controls (P=0.060). Around 28 CD8+ CDR3 sequences were found to be shared between patients and controls, but these sequences appeared to be highly expressed in patients and within the immunodominant clones of the patients.

In this study, sorted CD4+ and CD8+ T cells from the blood of healthy subjects and of severe aplastic anemia patients had their TCR repertoires deep-sequenced. Ficoll-Paque density gradient centrifugation was used to isolate peripheral blood mononuclear cells. Before DNA was extracted, CD4+ and CD8+ T cells were sorted using either FACS or magnetic beads. Sample: sorted CD4+, CD8+, or CD8+CD57+ T cells (not recorded which) from PBMCs. The source is a human donor in good health, serving as a control.

The CDR3 region reads CASSTLRGQGVGTFF. The base sequence is TGTGCCAGTAGTACCCTTCGGGGACAGGGGGTTGGAACTTTCTTT. This chain is built from TRBV19 and TRBJ1-1, and TRBD1 aligns with 11 junction nucleotides. Clipping removes 4 bases from V and 12 bases from J, with 13 as the unmatched junction base count. The germline V gene (reference sequence) specifies LNHDA as CDR1 and SQIVND as CDR2. The CDR3 spans 15 residues, from the cysteine through the phenylalanine. Only the CDR3 DNA stays, 45 bases, in frame from base 1.